The 27 T cell receptor beta chains in this list originate from one sample, sequenced in a study of long-term antiretroviral therapy in people with HIV. Survey-level resolution applied to immunoSEQ assay v3.0. The protocol was immunoSEQ multiplex PCR, while the TCRdb copy is restricted to in-frame clones and leaves out a portion. The sample includes 42,000 or so clones, around nine tenths seen only once; the top ten take roughly 5%. The sample was unsorted PBMCs, taken 0.1 years before starting antiretroviral therapy. These receptors all come from a woman aged 45 to 65 with HIV.

The gene calls are TRBV7-2 and TRBJ1-2, with D tentatively TRBD1 (5 bases). Trimming took off 6 bases at V and 6 bases at J, with 17 bases between the two ends. CDR1 and CDR2 (germline): SGHTA, FQGNSA. The length of the CDR3 is 14 residues. Here the CDR3 reads CASRNRAQGHGYTF. CDR3 nucleotides: TGTGCCAGCAGAAACCGGGCCCAGGGCCATGGCTACACCTTC. The full variable domain, its missing parts supplied by reference TRBV7-2 and TRBJ1-2, is GAGVSQSPSNKVTEKGKDVELRCDPISGHTALYWYRQSLGQGLEFLIYFQGNSAPDKSGLPSDRFSAERTGGSVSTLTIQRTQQEDSAVYLCASRNRAQGHGYTFGSGTRLTVV.

The genes are TRBV28 and TRBJ2-2; 10 bases align to TRBD1. CDR1 and CDR2 from the germline V gene are MDHEN and SYDVKM. The CDR3 has 15 amino acids. V lost 2 bases to trimming and J lost 8 bases; unmatched junction nucleotides: 5. The CDR3 DNA reads TGTGCCAGCAGTTTAGGGACAGGGGCTTGGGGGGAGCTGTTTTTT. Translated: CASSLGTGAWGELFF.

V gene TRBV5-1 combines with J gene TRBJ2-2; D call uncertain. Trimming took off 3 bases at V and 5 bases at J, with 5 bases between the two ends. The CDR3 has 12 amino acids. Germline V gene sequence: CDR1 SGHRS, CDR2 YFSETQ. CDR3 region: CASSSRTGELFF. The DNA of the CDR3 is TGCGCCAGCAGCTCTAGGACCGGGGAGCTGTTTTTT.

The chain links TRBV18 to TRBJ2-7, with TRBD1 identical over 10 bases. Germline values: CDR1 KGHSH, CDR2 LQKENI. Germline trimming cut 1 base from V and 3 bases from J; bases unmatched to any gene: 6. The CDR3 extends over 16 amino acids. CDR3 loop: CASSPRGDRGSYEQYF. The DNA of the CDR3 is TGTGCCAGCTCACCACGGGGGGACAGGGGAAGCTACGAGCAGTACTTC.

The chain links TRBV27 to TRBJ1-4, with 11 bases that match TRBD1. The V gene end was trimmed by 4 bases and the J gene end by 1 base; junction bases not matched to a gene: 5. Germline V CDR1 and CDR2: MNHEY, SMNVEV (reference sequence). This CDR3 has 17 amino acids. CDR3 DNA sequence: TGTGCCAGCAGTTCTCCGGGACAGGGGGTAACTAATGAAAAACTGTTTTTT. This translates into CASSSPGQGVTNEKLFF.

The chain carries TRBV5-1 and TRBJ2-5; 10 bases line up with TRBD2. Germline CDR1 and CDR2: SGHRS and YFSETQ. The CDR3 has 14 residues. The V and J ends lost 0 bases and 5 bases, in that order; junction bases with no gene match: 1. CDR3 sequence reads: CASSLVLAGETQYF. The CDR3 DNA reads TGCGCCAGCAGCTTGGTACTAGCGGGGGAGACCCAGTACTTC.

The V call is TRBV5-1, the J call TRBJ2-7; D remains unclear. The CDR3 contains 12 residues. The V and J ends lost 3 bases and 2 bases respectively, with 6 bases between them. Germline assignment: CDR1 SGHRS and CDR2 YFSETQ. The CDR3 DNA reads as TGCGCCAGCAGCTCGGCCACCTACGAGCAGTACTTC. Protein product: CASSSATYEQYF.

V and J are TRBV7-3 and TRBJ1-2; 8 nucleotides agree with TRBD1. CDR1 is SGHTA and CDR2 is FQGTGA in the germline V gene. The CDR3 is 15 amino acids. V lost 5 bases to trimming and J lost 5 bases; unmatched junction nucleotides: 10. The CDR3 region has the DNA TGTGCCAGCAGCCCACGGACAGGGCGAGGGTATGGCTACACCTTC. It translates to CASSPRTGRGYGYTF.

The chain links TRBV4-1 to TRBJ2-6; 16 bases line up with TRBD2. V was pared by 4 bases and J by 5 bases, with 5 bases of the junction left unmatched. Per germline, CDR1 MGHRA and CDR2 YSYEKL. The CDR3 sequence is 18 residues long. In DNA, the CDR3 is TGCGCCAGCAGCCCGGGACTAGCGGGGGGGCCTTGGGCCAACGTCCTGACTTTC. Its protein is CASSPGLAGGPWANVLTF.

This clone was recorded a few times. The gene calls are TRBV7-9 and TRBJ2-2; 7 nucleotides line up with TRBD2. V gave up 4 bases and J gave up 4 bases; unmatched junction bases: 9. Germline lookup yields CDR1 SEHNR and CDR2 FQNEAQ (reference sequence). The CDR3 runs to 16 residues. The CDR3 loop is CASSSDWEGTTGELFF. CDR3 nucleotide sequence: TGTGCCAGCAGCTCCGATTGGGAGGGGACCACCGGGGAGCTGTTTTTT.

The chain has TRBV7-9 and TRBJ1-2; 9 nucleotides match TRBD1. V was clipped by 4 bases and J by 6 bases; unmatched bases: 12. The germline gives CDR1 SEHNR, CDR2 FQNEAQ (reference sequence). The CDR3 is made up of 16 amino acids. Here the CDR3 reads CASSSQGARRGDGYTF. CDR3 coding DNA: TGTGCCAGCAGCTCACAGGGGGCACGGAGGGGTGATGGCTACACCTTC.

The V and J genes are TRBV4-3 and TRBJ2-1, with D perhaps TRBD2 (6 bases). The CDR3 consists of 16 residues. Trimming pared 1 base from V and 1 base from J, leaving 11 bases between. Germline CDR1 is LGHNA and CDR2 is YSLEER. CDR3 in amino acids: CASSQVAAGSYNEQFF. The DNA for the CDR3 is TGCGCCAGCAGCCAAGTTGCGGCGGGGTCCTACAATGAGCAGTTCTTC.

The chain has TRBV5-1 and TRBJ2-7, with D possibly TRBD2 on 6 matching bases. The V gene's germline CDR1 is SGHRS and CDR2 YFSETQ. The CDR3 is 14 amino acids. Trimming shortened V by 3 bases and J by 0 bases, and 10 bases separated the two germline ends. The CDR3 is CASSSAGLSYEQYF. CDR3 bases: TGCGCCAGCAGCTCCGCGGGACTCTCCTACGAGCAGTACTTC.

J is TRBJ2-6 and V is TRBV19; 8 positions agree with TRBD2. There are 18 residues in the CDR3. J gave up 4 bases and V 1 base, and 9 bases lay outside the gene matches. Per germline, CDR1 LNHDA and CDR2 SQIVND (reference sequence). Here the CDR3 DNA reads TGTGCCAGTAGTATAGGAGGGGCGGGGGGCACCGGGGCCAACGTCCTGACTTTC. Translated, it gives CASSIGGAGGTGANVLTF.

The chain links TRBV5-1 to TRBJ1-1; D not certain. The length of the CDR3 is 15 residues. From germline, CDR1 is SGHRS and CDR2 YFSETQ. V was shortened by 0 bases and J by 4 bases, with 13 bases between the two germline ends. The CDR3 sequence is CASSLAGRVTTEAFF. The CDR3 DNA is TGCGCCAGCAGCTTGGCCGGAAGGGTGACCACTGAAGCTTTCTTT.

The rearrangement joins TRBV10-3 to TRBJ1-3; perhaps TRBD1 as D (6 bases). The CDR3 is 12 amino acids. Germline lookup yields CDR1 ENHRY and CDR2 SYGVKD. Trimming took off 2 bases at V and 8 bases at J, with 7 bases between the two ends. CDR3 protein: CAISEGGDTIYF. In DNA form, the CDR3 reads TGTGCCATCAGTGAGGGGGGCGACACCATATATTTT.

V gene TRBV25-1 combines with J gene TRBJ1-6; TRBD1 matches 7 bases. The V segment lost 4 bases and the J segment 5 bases; nucleotides outside the gene matches: 8. The CDR3 contains 16 residues. The germline CDR1 and CDR2 sequences are MGHDK and SYGVNS. The CDR3 region has the DNA TGTGCCAGCAGTGTCACAGGGGTCGAGCATAATTCACCCCTCCACTTT. Translated: CASSVTGVEHNSPLHF.

This chain uses TRBV5-1 with TRBJ2-5, with D unresolved. CDR3 length: 13 amino acids. The germline V gene has CDR1 SGHRS and CDR2 YFSETQ. V lost 2 bases and J lost 0, with 5 bases in between. The CDR3 reads CASSLRDQETQYF. Here the CDR3 DNA reads TGCGCCAGCAGCTTAAGAGACCAAGAGACCCAGTACTTC.

The chain uses TRBV7-2 and TRBJ2-3; 8 bases align to TRBD2. The J segment lost 8 bases and the V segment lost 0 bases, leaving 4 bases of the junction unmatched. CDR1 is SGHTA, CDR2 FQGNSA, per germline. This CDR3 has 14 amino acids. CDR3 protein: CASSLASGGATQYF. The CDR3 DNA is TGTGCCAGCAGCTTAGCCAGCGGGGGTGCTACGCAGTATTTT.

The chain joins TRBV4-3 to TRBJ1-2, with D perhaps matching TRBD1 (5 bases). The V and J ends lost 0 bases and 2 bases respectively, with 10 bases between them. CDR1 is LGHNA, CDR2 YSLEER, per germline. This CDR3 spans 15 amino acids. In nucleotides, the CDR3 is TGCGCCAGCAGCCAAGATCCGACAGAAAACTATGGCTACACCTTC. Translated, it gives CASSQDPTENYGYTF.

CDR3 in DNA: TGCAGCGGTGCCGGGGGGACAGGGGGCTCTGGCTACACCTTC. The encoded protein is CSGAGGTGGSGYTF. The chain combines TRBV29-1 with TRBJ1-2; 12 bases are a match to TRBD1. Trimming removed 7 bases from V and 7 bases from J; junction bases left unmatched: 10. The CDR3 covers 14 residues. CDR1 is SQVTM, CDR2 ANQGSEA, per germline.

This clone was observed a handful of times. The chain combines TRBV2 with TRBJ1-3; 8 nucleotides match TRBD1. Germline values: CDR1 SNHLY, CDR2 FYNNEI. There are 14 residues in the CDR3. Unmatched junction bases numbered 8, after V lost 6 bases and J lost 7 bases. The CDR3 bases are TGTGCCAGCAGCGCCAACAGGGGGAGGAACACCATATATTTT. This codes for CASSANRGRNTIYF.

The V and J genes are TRBV13 and TRBJ2-7; D gene ambiguous. Looked up from germline, CDR1 is PRHDT and CDR2 is FYEKMQ (reference sequence). The CDR3 is made up of 14 amino acids. V was pared by 0 bases and J by 3 bases, with 9 bases between. The CDR3 here is CASSLGRGIYEQYF. The CDR3 nucleotides are TGTGCCAGCAGCTTAGGGCGCGGAATCTACGAGCAGTACTTC. The whole variable domain, remainder taken from reference TRBV13 and TRBJ2-7, is AAGVIQSPRHLIKEKRETATLKCYPIPRHDTVYWYQQGPGQDPQFLISFYEKMQSDKGSIPDRFSAQQFSDYHSELNMSSLELGDSALYFCASSLGRGIYEQYFGPGTRLTVT.

In DNA form, the CDR3 reads TGTGCCAGCAGCTCGGACCAAGGCCGGTCCTACAATGAGCAGTTCTTC. This gives the protein CASSSDQGRSYNEQFF. This chain uses TRBV5-4 with TRBJ2-1; D is ambiguous. Per the germline V gene, CDR1 is SGHNT and CDR2 is YYREEE (reference sequence). V was clipped by 3 bases and J by 1 base, with 14 bases between them. The CDR3 runs to 16 residues.

V is TRBV4-1 and J is TRBJ1-5; 8 nucleotides match TRBD1. Germline V gives CDR1 MGHRA, CDR2 YSYEKL. The CDR3 contains 15 residues. V shed 0 bases, J shed 6 bases, and the junction held 4 bases outside the gene matches. CDR3 bases: TGCGCCAGCAGCCAAGAGGACAGGGAGGGTCAGCCCCAGCATTTT. Translated, it gives CASSQEDREGQPQHF.

This chain links TRBV5-1 with TRBJ2-5; 10 bases align to TRBD1. The J segment lost 6 bases and the V segment lost 0 bases, leaving 2 bases of the junction unmatched. Per the germline V gene, CDR1 is SGHRS and CDR2 is YFSETQ. The CDR3 totals 14 residues. In nucleotides, the CDR3 is TGCGCCAGCAGCTTGGGACAGGGGGCGCAGACCCAGTACTTC. Protein product: CASSLGQGAQTQYF.

The chain combines TRBV5-4 with TRBJ1-2; 9 positions agree with TRBD1. The CDR3 totals 15 residues. Germline-derived CDR1 and CDR2 are SGHNT and YYREEE (reference sequence). V was pared by 3 bases and J by 3 bases, with 6 bases of the junction left unmatched. The CDR3 here is CASSSRTGDDYGYTF. The DNA for the CDR3 is TGTGCCAGCAGCTCGCGGACAGGGGACGACTATGGCTACACCTTC.